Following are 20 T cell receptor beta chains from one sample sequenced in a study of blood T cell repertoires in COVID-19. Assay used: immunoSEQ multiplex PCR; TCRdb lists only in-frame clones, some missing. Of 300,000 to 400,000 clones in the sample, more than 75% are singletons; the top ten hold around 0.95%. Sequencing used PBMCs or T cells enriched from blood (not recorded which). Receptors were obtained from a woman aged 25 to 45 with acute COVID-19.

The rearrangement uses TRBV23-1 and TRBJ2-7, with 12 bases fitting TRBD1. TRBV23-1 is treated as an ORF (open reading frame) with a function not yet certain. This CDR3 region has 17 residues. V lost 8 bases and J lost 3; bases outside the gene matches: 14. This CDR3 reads CASPQRDRGLNFYEQYF. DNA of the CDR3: TGCGCCAGCCCCCAAAGGGACAGGGGGCTTAATTTCTACGAGCAGTACTTC.

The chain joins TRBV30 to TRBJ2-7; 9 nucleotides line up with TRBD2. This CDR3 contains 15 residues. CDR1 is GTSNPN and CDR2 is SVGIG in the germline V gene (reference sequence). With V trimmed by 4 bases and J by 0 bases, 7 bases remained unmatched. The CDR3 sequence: CAWKSRGGSSYEQYF. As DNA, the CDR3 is TGTGCCTGGAAGTCGCGGGGGGGGAGCTCCTACGAGCAGTACTTC.

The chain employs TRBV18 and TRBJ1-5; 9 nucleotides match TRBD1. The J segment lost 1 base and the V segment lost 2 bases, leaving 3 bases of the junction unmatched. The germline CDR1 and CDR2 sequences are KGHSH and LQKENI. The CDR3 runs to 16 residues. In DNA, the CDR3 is TGTGCCAGCTCACCATACGGGACAGGGAGCAATCAGCCCCAGCATTTT. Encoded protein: CASSPYGTGSNQPQHF.

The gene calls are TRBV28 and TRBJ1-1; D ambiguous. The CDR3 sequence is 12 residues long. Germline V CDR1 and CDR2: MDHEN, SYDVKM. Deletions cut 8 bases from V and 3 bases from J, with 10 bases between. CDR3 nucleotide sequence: TGTGCCAGCCAACCCGGGTACACTGAAGCTTTCTTT. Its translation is CASQPGYTEAFF. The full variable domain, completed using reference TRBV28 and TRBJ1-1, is DVKVTQSSRYLVKRTGEKVFLECVQDMDHENMFWYRQDPGLGLRLIYFSYDVKMKEKGDIPEGYSVSREKKERFSLILESASTNQTSMYLCASQPGYTEAFFGQGTRLTVV.

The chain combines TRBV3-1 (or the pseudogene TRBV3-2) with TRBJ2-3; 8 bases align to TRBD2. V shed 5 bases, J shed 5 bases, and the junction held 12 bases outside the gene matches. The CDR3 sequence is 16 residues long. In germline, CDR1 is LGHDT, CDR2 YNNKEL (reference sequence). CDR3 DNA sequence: TGTGCCAGCAGCTCCCCCAGCGGGGGATTCTTAGATACGCAGTATTTT. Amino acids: CASSSPSGGFLDTQYF.

CDR3 coding DNA: TGTGCCATCAGTGACCCCGACACAACTGAAGCTTTCTTT. Its protein product is CAISDPDTTEAFF. V and J are TRBV10-3 and TRBJ1-1; no definite D call. V lost 3 bases, J lost 5 bases, and 10 bases lay in between. The CDR3 extends over 13 amino acids. CDR1 and CDR2 (germline): ENHRY, SYGVKD.

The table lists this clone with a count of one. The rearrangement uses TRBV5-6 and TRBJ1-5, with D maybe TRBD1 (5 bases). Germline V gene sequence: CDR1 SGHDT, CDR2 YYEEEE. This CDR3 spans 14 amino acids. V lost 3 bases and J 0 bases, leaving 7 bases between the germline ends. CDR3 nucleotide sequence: TGTGCCAGCAGCTACCAGGGTAGCAATCAGCCCCAGCATTTT. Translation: CASSYQGSNQPQHF.

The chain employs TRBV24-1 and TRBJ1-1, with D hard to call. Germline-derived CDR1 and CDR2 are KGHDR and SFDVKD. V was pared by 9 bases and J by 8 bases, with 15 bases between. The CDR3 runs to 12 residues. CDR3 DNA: TGTGCCACCGGTGGATATCGGGGAGAAGCTTTCTTT. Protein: CATGGYRGEAFF.

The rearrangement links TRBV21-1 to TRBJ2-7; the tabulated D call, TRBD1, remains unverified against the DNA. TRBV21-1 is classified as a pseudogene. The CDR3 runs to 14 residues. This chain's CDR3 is CASIPDSHSYEQYF. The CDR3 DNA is TGTGCCAGCATCCCTGACAGCCACTCCTACGAGCAGTACTTC.

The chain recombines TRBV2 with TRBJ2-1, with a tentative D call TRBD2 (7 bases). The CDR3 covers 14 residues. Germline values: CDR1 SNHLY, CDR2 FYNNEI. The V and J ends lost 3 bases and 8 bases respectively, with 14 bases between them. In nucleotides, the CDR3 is TGTGCCAGCAGTGAGGGTGGGGGGGCCTATGAGCAGTTCTTC. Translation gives CASSEGGGAYEQFF.

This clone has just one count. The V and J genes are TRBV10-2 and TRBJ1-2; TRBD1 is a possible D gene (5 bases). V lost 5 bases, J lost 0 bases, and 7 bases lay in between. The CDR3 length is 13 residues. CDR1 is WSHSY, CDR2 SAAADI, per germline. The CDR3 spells CASSKTANYGYTF. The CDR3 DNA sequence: TGCGCCAGCAGTAAGACAGCTAACTATGGCTACACCTTC.

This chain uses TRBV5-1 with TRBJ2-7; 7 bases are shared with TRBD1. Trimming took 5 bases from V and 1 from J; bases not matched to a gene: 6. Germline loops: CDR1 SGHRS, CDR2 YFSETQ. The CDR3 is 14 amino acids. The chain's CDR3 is CASRDYRGSYEQYF. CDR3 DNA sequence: TGCGCCAGCAGGGATTACAGGGGTTCCTACGAGCAGTACTTC. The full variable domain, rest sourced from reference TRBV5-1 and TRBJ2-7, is KAGVTQTPRYLIKTRGQQVTLSCSPISGHRSVSWYQQTPGQGLQFLFEYFSETQRNKGNFPGRFSGRQFSNSRSEMNVSTLELGDSALYLCASRDYRGSYEQYFGPGTRLTVT.

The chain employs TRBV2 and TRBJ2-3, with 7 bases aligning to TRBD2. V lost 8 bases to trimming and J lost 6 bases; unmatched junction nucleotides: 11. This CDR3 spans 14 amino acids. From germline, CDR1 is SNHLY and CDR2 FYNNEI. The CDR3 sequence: CASAGTTRRDTQYF. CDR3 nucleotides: TGTGCCAGCGCCGGGACTACCCGAAGGGATACGCAGTATTTT.

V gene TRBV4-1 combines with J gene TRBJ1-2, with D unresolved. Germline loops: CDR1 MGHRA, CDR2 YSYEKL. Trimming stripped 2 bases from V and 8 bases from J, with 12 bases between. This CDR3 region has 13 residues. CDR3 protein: CASSQREGYGYTF. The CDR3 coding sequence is TGCGCCAGCAGCCAACGGGAAGGGTACGGCTACACCTTC.

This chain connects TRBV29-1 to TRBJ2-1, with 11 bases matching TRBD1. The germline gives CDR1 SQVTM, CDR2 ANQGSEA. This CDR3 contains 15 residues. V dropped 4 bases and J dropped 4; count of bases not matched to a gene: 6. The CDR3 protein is CSVGTGGDGYNEQFF. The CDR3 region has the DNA TGCAGCGTTGGGACAGGGGGCGACGGGTACAATGAGCAGTTCTTC.

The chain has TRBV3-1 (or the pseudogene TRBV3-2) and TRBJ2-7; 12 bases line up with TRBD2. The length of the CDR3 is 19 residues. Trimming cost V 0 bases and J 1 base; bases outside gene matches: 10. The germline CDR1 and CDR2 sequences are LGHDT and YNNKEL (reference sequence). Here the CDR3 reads CASSQEKWLAGGRSYEQYF. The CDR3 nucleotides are TGTGCCAGCAGCCAAGAGAAATGGCTAGCGGGGGGGAGGTCCTACGAGCAGTACTTC.

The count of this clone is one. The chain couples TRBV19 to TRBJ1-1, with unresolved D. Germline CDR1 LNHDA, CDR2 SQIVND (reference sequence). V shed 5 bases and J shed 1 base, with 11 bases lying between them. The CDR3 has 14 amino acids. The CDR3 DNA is TGTGCCAGTAGTGCGGGAACGGGGAACACTGAAGCTTTCTTT. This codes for CASSAGTGNTEAFF.

The CDR3 sequence: CASSLIGVNTEAFF. The CDR3 DNA sequence: TGCGCCAGCAGCCTCATAGGGGTGAACACTGAAGCTTTCTTT. The V call is TRBV5-1, the J call TRBJ1-1; tentatively, D is TRBD1 (5 bases). V shed 4 bases and J shed 0 bases, with 10 bases lying between them. Germline V CDR1 and CDR2: SGHRS, YFSETQ. The CDR3 is 14 residues long.

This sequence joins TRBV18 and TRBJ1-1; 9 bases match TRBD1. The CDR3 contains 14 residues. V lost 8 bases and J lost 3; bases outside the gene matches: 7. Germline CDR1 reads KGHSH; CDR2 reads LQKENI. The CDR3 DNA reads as TGTGCCAGCACCAGACAGGGGGGAGACACTGAAGCTTTCTTT. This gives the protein CASTRQGGDTEAFF.

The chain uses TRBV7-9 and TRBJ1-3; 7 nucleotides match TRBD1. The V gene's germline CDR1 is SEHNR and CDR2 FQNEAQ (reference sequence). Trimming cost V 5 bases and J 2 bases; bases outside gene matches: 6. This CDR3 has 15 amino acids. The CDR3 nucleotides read TGTGCCAGCAGCGGGGGGACAGTCCCTGGAAACACCATATATTTT. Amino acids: CASSGGTVPGNTIYF.